The rows below give T cell receptor beta chains drawn from one sample of a study of metastatic and nonmetastatic thyroid tumors. TCRdb reprocessed the PCR reads via MiXCR. Of 90,000 or so clones listed, 8.6% were seen once; the top ten hold approximately 8.8%. Sequenced material: blood. The source is a female donor with papillary thyroid cancer or a benign thyroid nodule (not recorded which). Some clones in this sample may be carry-over from other donors' samples. CDR3s include the opening cysteine and the closing phenylalanine or tryptophan. D genes are given only for firm matches. Size tells how often a clone was seen (once, few, many) or the class of an expanded clone, and some rows leave it out.

13	many	-	TRBV10-1	TRBJ1-2	TGCGCCAGCAGTGAGGCCAGATACTATGGCTACACCTTC	CASSEARYYGYTF
13	many	-	TRBV2	TRBJ1-2	TGTGCCAGCAGTAAGGTGGAGGGCGGTGGCTACACCTTC	CASSKVEGGGYTF
13	many	-	TRBV5-1	TRBJ2-3	TGCGCCAGCAGCTGGGCAGGAACAGATACGCAGTATTTT	CASSWAGTDTQYF
12	few	-	TRBV12-5	TRBJ2-7	TGTGCTAGTGGTCTCCCAGGCCGGGTCACGTACTTC	CASGLPGRVTYF
14	-	TRBD1	TRBV9	TRBJ2-7	TGTGCCAGCAGCCGGGACAGGGGGTTAGACGAGCAGTACTTC	CASSRDRGLDEQYF
14	few	-	TRBV28	TRBJ2-7	TGTGCCAGCAGTTTGAGTACAGGAATCTACGAGCAGTACTTC	CASSLSTGIYEQYF
14	many	-	TRBV28	TRBJ2-7	TGTGCCAGCCACCCGGGCGGGGGCATCTACGAGCAGTACTTC	CASHPGGGIYEQYF
14	many	-	TRBV2	TRBJ1-1	TGTGCCAGCAGTGTTGGGATTTCTGCCACTGAAGCTTTCTTT	CASSVGISATEAFF
15	many	TRBD2	TRBV7-2	TRBJ2-5	TGTGCCAGCAGCCGCCGACTAGCGGGGAAAGAGACCCAGTACTTC	CASSRRLAGKETQYF
17	many	-	TRBV4-2	TRBJ2-2	TGTGCCAGCAGCCAAGATGTTGTCTCAGACTTCACCGGGGAGCTGTTTTTT	CASSQDVVSDFTGELFF
14	many	TRBD1	TRBV28	TRBJ1-3	TGTGCCAGCATCCCACAGGGGGCTGGAAACACCATATATTTT	CASIPQGAGNTIYF
17	many	TRBD2	TRBV12-3/TRBV12-4	TRBJ2-5	TGTGCCAGCAGCCTACTTTCTAGCGGGAAAATAGGGGAGACCCAGTACTTC	CASSLLSSGKIGETQYF
16	many	TRBD1	TRBV27	TRBJ1-3	TGTGCCAGCAGTTTATCGGGGACAGGCGCTGGAAACACCATATATTTT	CASSLSGTGAGNTIYF
14	many	TRBD2	TRBV7-3	TRBJ2-1	TGTGCCAGCAGCTCGAGCGGGGGTGTGGATGAGCAGTTCTTC	CASSSSGGVDEQFF
14	few	-	TRBV5-4	TRBJ2-5	TGTGCCAGCAGCTTGGGGGGGGTCCAAGAGACCCAGTACTTC	CASSLGGVQETQYF
16	many	TRBD1	TRBV2	TRBJ1-2	TGTGCCAGCAGGCGACTACCCGGGGGCACAGGGGATGGCTACACCTTC	CASRRLPGGTGDGYTF
14	many	TRBD1	TRBV2	TRBJ1-1	TGTGCCAGCAGCGAGCAGGGGGCGCAAACTGAAGCTTTCTTT	CASSEQGAQTEAFF
16	many	TRBD2	TRBV20-1	TRBJ2-1	TGCAGTGCTCGGACTAGCGGGGGGCCAACGGGAGGTGAGCAGTTCTTC	CSARTSGGPTGGEQFF
12	many	-	TRBV29-1	TRBJ1-4	TGCAGCGGTCTTATCCCGAATGAAAAACTGTTTTTT	CSGLIPNEKLFF
14	-	TRBD2	TRBV24-1	TRBJ2-5	TGTGCCACCAGTGATTCCGGGGGGGGAGAGACCCAGTACTTC	CATSDSGGGETQYF
17	many	-	TRBV9	TRBJ2-1	TGTGCCAGCAGCGGACCAGGTGCCGGGACACCCCTCAATGAGCAGTTCTTC	CASSGPGAGTPLNEQFF
16	few	TRBD2	TRBV27	TRBJ2-7	TGTGCCAGCACCACTAGGTTCGGACTAGCGGGGGACGAGCAGTACTTC	CASTTRFGLAGDEQYF
15	many	-	TRBV5-5	TRBJ2-1	TGTGCCAGCAGGCTGGCAGCGAGCTCCTACAATGAGCAGTTCTTC	CASRLAASSYNEQFF
14	many	TRBD1	TRBV28	TRBJ1-2	TGTGCCAGCAGGTCGACAGGGGGCGGCTATGGCTACACCTTC	CASRSTGGGYGYTF
14	many	TRBD1	TRBV6-1	TRBJ2-5	TGTGCCAGCAGTCTTCGGGACAGGGGGCAGACCCAGTACTTC	CASSLRDRGQTQYF
15	many	-	TRBV15	TRBJ1-2	TGTGCCACCAGCAGAGTAGAGGACGGAATCTATGGCTACACCTTC	CATSRVEDGIYGYTF
15	many	TRBD1	TRBV30	TRBJ2-1	TGTGCCTGGAGACAGGGGGGACAGGGGGACAATGAGCAGTTCTTC	CAWRQGGQGDNEQFF
16	many	TRBD1	TRBV5-1	TRBJ2-2	TGCGCCAGCAGTTCCAACTCAGGGGGCGACACCGGGGAGCTGTTTTTT	CASSSNSGGDTGELFF
15	many	TRBD2	TRBV14	TRBJ2-1	TGTGCCAGCAGCGCTAGCGGGGGGGCCTACAATGAGCAGTTCTTC	CASSASGGAYNEQFF
15	many	-	TRBV7-8	TRBJ2-7	TGTGCCAGCAGCTGGGCCGGGCCTCTAAGGGGCGAGCAGTACTTC	CASSWAGPLRGEQYF